This TCR beta chain is drawn from a study of T cells in Graves' hyperthyroidism and ophthalmopathy. Germline V CDR1 and CDR2: SGHTS, YDEGEE. V was trimmed by 1 base and J by 8 bases, leaving 16 bases between them. The CDR3 consists of 15 residues. Authors of the study amplified TCR beta CDR3 regions from RNA transcripts. HTBI primers were employed in a first-round RT-PCR of the TCR CDR3. TCRdb reprocessed the multiplex PCR reads via MiXCR and lists one record per CDR3 protein. The sample yields about 700,000 distinct CDR3 sequences, 12% to 15% seen once. This clonotype appeared a few times. Sequences were obtained from blood. This sequence joins TRBV5-8 and TRBJ2-4, with D perhaps matching TRBD1 (8 bases). The sequence was collected from a woman aged 18-35 years with Graves' hyperthyroidism. The CDR3 sequence is CASSLRGQGGDIQYF. For the CDR3, the DNA is TGTGCCAGCAGCTTGCGCGGACAGGGAGGGGACATTCAGTACTTC.